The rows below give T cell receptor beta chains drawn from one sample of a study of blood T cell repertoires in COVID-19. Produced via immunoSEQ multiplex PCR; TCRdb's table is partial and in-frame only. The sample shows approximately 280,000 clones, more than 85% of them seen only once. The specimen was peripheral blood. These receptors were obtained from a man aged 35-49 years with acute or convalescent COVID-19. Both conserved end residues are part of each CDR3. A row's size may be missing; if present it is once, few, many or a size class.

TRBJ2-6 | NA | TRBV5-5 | CASSFPGTVSLGANVLTF
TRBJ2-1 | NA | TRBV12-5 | CASGPYLGLAGDGEQFF
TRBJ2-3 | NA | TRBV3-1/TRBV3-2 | CASSQDVVAGSTDTQYF
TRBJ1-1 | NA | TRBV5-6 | CASSPRPSPNTEAFF
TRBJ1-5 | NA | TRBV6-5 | CASSPTGYNQPQHF
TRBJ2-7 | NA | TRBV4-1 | CASSQTRDTSYEQYF
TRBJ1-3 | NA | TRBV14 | CASSRALMSSGNTIYF
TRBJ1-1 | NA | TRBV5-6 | CASSQRTRRATEAFF
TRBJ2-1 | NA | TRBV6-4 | CASLTRDCPGQFF
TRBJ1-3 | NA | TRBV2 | CASSESSGNTIYF
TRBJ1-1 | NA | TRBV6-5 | CASSYGRVAFF
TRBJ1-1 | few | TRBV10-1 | CASSDLTLPNTEAFF
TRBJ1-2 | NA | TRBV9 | CASSVSGTGGFYGYTF
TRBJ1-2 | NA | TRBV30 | CAWSNGRTFYGYTF
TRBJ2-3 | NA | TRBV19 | CASNKRGALGRDTQYF
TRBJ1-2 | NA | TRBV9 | CASGRGDGYTF
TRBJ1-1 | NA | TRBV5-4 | CASSFGGGTEAFF
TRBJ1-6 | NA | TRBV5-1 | CASRGARNSPLHF
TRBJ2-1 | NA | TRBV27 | CASSLVSVDEQFF
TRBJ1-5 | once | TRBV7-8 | CASSLRTPNQPQHF
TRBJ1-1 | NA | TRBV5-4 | CASSLAGRGTVNTEAFF
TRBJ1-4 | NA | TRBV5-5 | CASSPRQTANEKLFF
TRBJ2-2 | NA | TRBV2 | CASRRSANTGELFF
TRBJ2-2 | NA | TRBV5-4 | CASSPANTGELFF
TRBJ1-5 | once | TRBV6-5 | CASSWEGGGRQPQHF
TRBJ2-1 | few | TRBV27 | CASSFGARDRVVF